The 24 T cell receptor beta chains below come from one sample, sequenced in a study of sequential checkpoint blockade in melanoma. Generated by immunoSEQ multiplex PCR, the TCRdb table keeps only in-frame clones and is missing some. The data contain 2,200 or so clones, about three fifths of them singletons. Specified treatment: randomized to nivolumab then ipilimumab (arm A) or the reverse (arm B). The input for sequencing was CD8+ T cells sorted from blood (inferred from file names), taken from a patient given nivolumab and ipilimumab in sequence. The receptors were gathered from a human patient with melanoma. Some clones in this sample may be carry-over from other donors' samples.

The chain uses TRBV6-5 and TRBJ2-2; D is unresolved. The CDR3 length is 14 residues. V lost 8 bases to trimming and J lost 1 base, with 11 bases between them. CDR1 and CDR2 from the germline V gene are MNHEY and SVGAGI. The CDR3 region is CASSSGGNTGELFF. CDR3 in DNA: TGTGCCAGCTCCAGTGGCGGGAACACCGGGGAGCTGTTTTTT.

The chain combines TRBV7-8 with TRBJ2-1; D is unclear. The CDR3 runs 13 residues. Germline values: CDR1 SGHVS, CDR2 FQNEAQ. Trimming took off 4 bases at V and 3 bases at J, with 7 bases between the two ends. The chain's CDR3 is CASSSTSYNEQFF. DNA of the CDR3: TGTGCCAGCAGCTCAACCAGCTACAATGAGCAGTTCTTC.

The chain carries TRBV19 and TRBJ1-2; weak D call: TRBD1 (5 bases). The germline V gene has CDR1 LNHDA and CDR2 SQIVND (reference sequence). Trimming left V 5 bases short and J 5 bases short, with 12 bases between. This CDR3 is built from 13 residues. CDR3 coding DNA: TGTGCCAGTAGTTGGGGCACGGCGTATGGCTACACCTTC. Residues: CASSWGTAYGYTF.

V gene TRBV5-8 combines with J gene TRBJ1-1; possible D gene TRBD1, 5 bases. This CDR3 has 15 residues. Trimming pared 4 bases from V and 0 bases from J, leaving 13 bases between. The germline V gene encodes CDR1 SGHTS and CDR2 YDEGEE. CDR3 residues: CASSQQDNMNTEAFF. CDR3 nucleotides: TGTGCCAGCAGCCAGCAGGACAACATGAACACTGAAGCTTTCTTT. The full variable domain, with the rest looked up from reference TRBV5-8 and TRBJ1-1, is EAGVTQSPTHLIKTRGQQATLRCSPISGHTSVYWYQQALGLGLQFLLWYDEGEERNRGNFPPRFSGRQFPNYSSELNVNALELEDSALYLCASSQQDNMNTEAFFGQGTRLTVV.

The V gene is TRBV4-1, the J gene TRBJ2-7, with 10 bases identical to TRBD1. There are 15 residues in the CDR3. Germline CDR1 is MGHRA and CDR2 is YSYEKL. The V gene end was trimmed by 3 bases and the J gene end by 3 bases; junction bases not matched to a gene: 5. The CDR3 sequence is CASSQQTGGDYEQYF. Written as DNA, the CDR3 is TGCGCCAGCAGCCAGCAGACAGGGGGCGACTACGAGCAGTACTTC.

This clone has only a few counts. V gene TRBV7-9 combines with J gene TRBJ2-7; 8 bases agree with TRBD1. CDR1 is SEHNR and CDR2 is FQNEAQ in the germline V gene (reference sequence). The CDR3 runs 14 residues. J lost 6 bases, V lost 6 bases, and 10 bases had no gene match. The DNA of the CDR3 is TGTGCCAGCAGTATCACAGGGGGGCCGGTCGAGCAGTACTTC. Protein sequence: CASSITGGPVEQYF.

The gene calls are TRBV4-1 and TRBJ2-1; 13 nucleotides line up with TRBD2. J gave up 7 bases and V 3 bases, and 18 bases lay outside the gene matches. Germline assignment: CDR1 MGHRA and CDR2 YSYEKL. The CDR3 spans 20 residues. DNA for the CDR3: TGCGCCAGCAGCCAGCCGGGACACCCAACTAGCGGGGGGGCCTCTAATGAGCAGTTCTTC. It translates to CASSQPGHPTSGGASNEQFF.

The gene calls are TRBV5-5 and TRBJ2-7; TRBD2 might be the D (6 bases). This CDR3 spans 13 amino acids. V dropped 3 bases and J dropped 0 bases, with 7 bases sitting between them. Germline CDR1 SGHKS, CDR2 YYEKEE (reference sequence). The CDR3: CASSWGVSYEQYF. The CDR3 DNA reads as TGTGCCAGCAGCTGGGGGGTCTCCTACGAGCAGTACTTC.

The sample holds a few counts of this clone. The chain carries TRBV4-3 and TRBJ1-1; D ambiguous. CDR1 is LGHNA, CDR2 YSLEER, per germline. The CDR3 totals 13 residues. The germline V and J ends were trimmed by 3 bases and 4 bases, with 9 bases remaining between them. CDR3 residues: CASSQREVTEAFF. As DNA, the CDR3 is TGCGCCAGCAGCCAGCGAGAGGTCACTGAAGCTTTCTTT.

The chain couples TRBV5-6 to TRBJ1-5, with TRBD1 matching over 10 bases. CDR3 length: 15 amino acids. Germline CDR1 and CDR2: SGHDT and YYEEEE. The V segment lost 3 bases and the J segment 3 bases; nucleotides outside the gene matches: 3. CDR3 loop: CASSWGTGANQPQHF. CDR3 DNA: TGTGCCAGCAGCTGGGGGACAGGGGCCAATCAGCCCCAGCATTTT. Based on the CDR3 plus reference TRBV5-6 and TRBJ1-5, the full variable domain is DAGVTQSPTHLIKTRGQQVTLRCSPKSGHDTVSWYQQALGQGPQFIFQYYEEEERQRGNFPDRFSGHQFPNYSSELNVNALLLGDSALYLCASSWGTGANQPQHFGDGTRLSIL.

The CDR3 protein is CASSYGTPYGYTF. CDR3 DNA sequence: TGTGCCAGCAGTTACGGGACACCCTATGGCTACACCTTC. The chain links TRBV6-5 to TRBJ1-2, with a possible D match to TRBD1 (6 bases). Deletions cut 2 bases from V and 4 bases from J, with 8 bases between. This CDR3 is built from 13 residues. The germline V gene has CDR1 MNHEY and CDR2 SVGAGI.

Here the CDR3 DNA reads TGTGCCAGCAGCTTAGTGGGGGGACAGAGCAATCAGCCCCAGCATTTT. Translated, it gives CASSLVGGQSNQPQHF. The chain carries TRBV7-2 and TRBJ1-5; 7 nucleotides line up with TRBD1. This CDR3 contains 16 residues. V dropped 1 base and J dropped 1; count of bases not matched to a gene: 4. CDR1 is SGHTA and CDR2 is FQGNSA in the germline V gene.

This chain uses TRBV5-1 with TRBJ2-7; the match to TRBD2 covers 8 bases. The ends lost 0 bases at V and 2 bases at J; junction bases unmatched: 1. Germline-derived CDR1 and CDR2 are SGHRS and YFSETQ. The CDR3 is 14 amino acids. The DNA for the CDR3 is TGCGCCAGCAGCTTGGCGGGGGGGGCCTACGAGCAGTACTTC. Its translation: CASSLAGGAYEQYF. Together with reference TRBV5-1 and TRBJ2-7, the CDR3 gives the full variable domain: KAGVTQTPRYLIKTRGQQVTLSCSPISGHRSVSWYQQTPGQGLQFLFEYFSETQRNKGNFPGRFSGRQFSNSRSEMNVSTLELGDSALYLCASSLAGGAYEQYFGPGTRLTVT.

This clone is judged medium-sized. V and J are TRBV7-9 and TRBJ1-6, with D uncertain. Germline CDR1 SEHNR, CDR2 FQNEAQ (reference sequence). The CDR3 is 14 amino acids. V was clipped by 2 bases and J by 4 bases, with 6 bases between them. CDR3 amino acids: CASSLQDYNSPLHF. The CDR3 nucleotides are TGTGCCAGCAGCTTACAGGATTATAATTCACCCCTCCACTTT.

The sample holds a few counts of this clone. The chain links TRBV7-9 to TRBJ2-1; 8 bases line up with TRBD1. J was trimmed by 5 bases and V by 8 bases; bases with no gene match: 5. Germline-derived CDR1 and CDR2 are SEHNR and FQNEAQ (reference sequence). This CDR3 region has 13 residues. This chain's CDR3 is CASGTGLHNEQFF. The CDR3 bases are TGTGCCAGCGGGACAGGACTTCACAATGAGCAGTTCTTC.

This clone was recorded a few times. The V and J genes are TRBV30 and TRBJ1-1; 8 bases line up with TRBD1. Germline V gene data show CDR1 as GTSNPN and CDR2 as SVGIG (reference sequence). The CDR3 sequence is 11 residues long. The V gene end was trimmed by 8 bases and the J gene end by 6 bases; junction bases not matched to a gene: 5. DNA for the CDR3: TGTGCCGCGGACAGGGAGGCTGAAGCTTTCTTT. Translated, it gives CAADREAEAFF.

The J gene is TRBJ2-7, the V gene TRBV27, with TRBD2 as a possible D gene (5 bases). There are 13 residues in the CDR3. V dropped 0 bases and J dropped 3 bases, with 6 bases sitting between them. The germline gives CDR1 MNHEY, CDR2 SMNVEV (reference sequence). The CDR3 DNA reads TGTGCCAGCAGTTTATCCAGCGGCTACGAGCAGTACTTC. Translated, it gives CASSLSSGYEQYF.

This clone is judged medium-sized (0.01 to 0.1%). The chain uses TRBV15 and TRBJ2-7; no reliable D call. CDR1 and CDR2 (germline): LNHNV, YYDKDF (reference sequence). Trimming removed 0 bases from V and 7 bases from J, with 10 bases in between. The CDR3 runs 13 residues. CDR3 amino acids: CATSRDRTEEQYF. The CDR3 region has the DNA TGTGCCACCAGCAGAGATCGAACAGAGGAGCAGTACTTC.

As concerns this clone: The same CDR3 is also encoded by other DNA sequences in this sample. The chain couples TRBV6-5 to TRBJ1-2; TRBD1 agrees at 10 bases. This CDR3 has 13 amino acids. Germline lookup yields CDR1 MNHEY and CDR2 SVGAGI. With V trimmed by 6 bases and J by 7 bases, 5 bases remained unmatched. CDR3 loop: CASSKGQGLGYTF. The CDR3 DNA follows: TGTGCCAGCAGCAAGGGACAGGGGCTTGGCTACACCTTC.

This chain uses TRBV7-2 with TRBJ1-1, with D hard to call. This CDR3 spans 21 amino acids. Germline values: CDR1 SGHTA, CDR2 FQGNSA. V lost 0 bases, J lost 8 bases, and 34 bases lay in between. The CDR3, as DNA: TGTGCCAGCAGCTTAGCAGTCACCCTCGTTCAGCGAGGAGGAGGGATAGTGGAAGCTTTCTTT. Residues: CASSLAVTLVQRGGGIVEAFF.

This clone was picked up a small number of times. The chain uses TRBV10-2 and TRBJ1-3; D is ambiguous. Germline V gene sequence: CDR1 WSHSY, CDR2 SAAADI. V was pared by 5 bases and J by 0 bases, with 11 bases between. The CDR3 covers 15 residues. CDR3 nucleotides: TGCGCCAGCAGTCCAGGCGCGCCCTCTGGAAACACCATATATTTT. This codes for CASSPGAPSGNTIYF.

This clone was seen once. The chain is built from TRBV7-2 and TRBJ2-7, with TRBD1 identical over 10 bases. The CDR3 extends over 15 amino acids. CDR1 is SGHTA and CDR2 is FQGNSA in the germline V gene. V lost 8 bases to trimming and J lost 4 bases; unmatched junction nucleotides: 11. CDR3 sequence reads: CASVGRGTGVYEQYF. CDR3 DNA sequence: TGTGCCAGCGTGGGGAGAGGGACAGGGGTTTACGAGCAGTACTTC.

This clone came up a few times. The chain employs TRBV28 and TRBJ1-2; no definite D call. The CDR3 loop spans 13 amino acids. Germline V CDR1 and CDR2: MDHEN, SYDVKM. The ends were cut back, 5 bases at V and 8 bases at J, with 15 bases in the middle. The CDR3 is CASSRPGKGGYTF. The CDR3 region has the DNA TGTGCCAGCAGTCGCCCGGGAAAAGGAGGCTACACCTTC.

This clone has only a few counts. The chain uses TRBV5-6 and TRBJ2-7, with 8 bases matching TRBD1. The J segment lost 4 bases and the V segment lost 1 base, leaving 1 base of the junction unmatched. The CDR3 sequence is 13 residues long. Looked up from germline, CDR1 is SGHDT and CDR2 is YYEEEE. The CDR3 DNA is TGTGCCAGCAGCTTGACAGGGGGGTACGAGCAGTACTTC. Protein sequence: CASSLTGGYEQYF.